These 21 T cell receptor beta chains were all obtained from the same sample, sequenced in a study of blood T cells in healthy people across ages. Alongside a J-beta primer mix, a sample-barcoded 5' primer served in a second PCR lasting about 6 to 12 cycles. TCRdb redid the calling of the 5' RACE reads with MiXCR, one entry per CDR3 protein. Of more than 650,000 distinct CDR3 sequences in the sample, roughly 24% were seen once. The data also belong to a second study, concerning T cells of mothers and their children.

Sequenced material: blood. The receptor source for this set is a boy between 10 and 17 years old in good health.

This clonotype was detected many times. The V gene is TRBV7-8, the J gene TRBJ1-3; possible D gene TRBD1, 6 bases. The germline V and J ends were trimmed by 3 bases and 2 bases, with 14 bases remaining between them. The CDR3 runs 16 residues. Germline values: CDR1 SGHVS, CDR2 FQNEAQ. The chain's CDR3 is CASSLGTMMAGNTIYF. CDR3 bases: TGTGCCAGCAGCTTGGGGACAATGATGGCTGGAAACACCATATATTTT.

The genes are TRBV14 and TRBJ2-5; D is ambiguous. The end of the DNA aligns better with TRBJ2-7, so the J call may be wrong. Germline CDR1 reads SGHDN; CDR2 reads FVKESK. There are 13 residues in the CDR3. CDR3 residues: CASSQATLYEQYF. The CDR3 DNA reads TGTGCCAGCAGCCAAGCGACACTCTACGAGCAGTACTTC.

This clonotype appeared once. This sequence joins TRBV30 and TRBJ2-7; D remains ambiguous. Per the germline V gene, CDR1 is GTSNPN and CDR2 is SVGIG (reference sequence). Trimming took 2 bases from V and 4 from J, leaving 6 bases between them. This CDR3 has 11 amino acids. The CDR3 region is CAWSSIYEQYF. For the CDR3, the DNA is TGTGCCTGGAGTAGCATTTACGAGCAGTACTTC. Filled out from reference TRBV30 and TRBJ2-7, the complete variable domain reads SQTIHQWPATLVQPVGSPLSLECTVEGTSNPNLYWYRQAAGRGLQLLFYSVGIGQISSEVPQNLSASRPQDRQFILSSKKLLLSDSGFYLCAWSSIYEQYFGPGTRLTVT.

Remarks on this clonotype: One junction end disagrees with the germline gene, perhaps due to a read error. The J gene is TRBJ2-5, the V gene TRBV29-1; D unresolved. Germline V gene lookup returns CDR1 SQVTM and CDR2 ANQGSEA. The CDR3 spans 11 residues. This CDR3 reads CSVEYDNEQVF. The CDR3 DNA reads TGCAGCGTTGAATACGACAATGAGCAGGTCTTC. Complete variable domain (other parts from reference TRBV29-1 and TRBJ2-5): SAVISQKPSRDICQRGTSLTIQCQVDSQVTMMFWYRQQPGQSLTLIATANQGSEATYESGFVIDKFPISRPNLTFSTLTVSNMSPEDSSIYLCSVEYDNEQVFGPGTRLLVL.

Here the CDR3 reads CSVPQGMVRTDTQYF. The DNA of the CDR3 is TGCAGCGTTCCCCAGGGAATGGTAAGGACAGATACGCAGTATTTT. J is TRBJ2-3 and V is TRBV29-1; a weak D match, TRBD1 (5 bases). Germline CDR1 reads SQVTM; CDR2 reads ANQGSEA. V lost 5 bases, J lost 3 bases, and 18 bases lay in between. CDR3 length: 15 amino acids.

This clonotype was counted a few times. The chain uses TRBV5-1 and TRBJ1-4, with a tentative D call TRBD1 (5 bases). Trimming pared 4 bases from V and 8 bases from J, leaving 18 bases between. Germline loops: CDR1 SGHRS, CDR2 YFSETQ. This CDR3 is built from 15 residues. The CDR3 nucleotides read TGCGCCAGCAGCGCGCCGGGGACTCGGAGGGAAAAACTGTTTTTT. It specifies CASSAPGTRREKLFF.

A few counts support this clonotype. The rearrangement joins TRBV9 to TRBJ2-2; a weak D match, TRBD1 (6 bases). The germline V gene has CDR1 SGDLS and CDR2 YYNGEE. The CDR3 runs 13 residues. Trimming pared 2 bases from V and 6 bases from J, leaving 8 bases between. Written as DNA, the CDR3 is TGTGCCAGCAGCGTTACAGGGTCCGGGGAGCTGTTTTTT. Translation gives CASSVTGSGELFF.

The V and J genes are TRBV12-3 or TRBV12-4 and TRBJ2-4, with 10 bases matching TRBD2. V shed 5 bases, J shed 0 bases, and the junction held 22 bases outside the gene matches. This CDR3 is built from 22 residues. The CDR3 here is CASSPRNHPGTSDRAAKNIQYF. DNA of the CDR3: TGTGCCAGCAGTCCTCGCAACCATCCCGGGACTAGCGATCGGGCAGCCAAAAACATTCAGTACTTC.

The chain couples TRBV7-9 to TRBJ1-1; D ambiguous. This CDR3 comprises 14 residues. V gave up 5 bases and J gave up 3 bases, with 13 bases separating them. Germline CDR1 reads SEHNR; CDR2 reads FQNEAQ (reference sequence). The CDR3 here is CASSPGDEYTEAFF. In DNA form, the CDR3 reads TGTGCCAGCAGCCCTGGAGACGAGTACACTGAAGCTTTCTTT. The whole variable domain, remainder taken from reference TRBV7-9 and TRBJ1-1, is DTGVSQNPRHKITKRGQNVTFRCDPISEHNRLYWYRQTLGQGPEFLTYFQNEAQLEKSRLLSDRFSAERPKGSFSTLEIQRTEQGDSAMYLCASSPGDEYTEAFFGQGTRLTVV.

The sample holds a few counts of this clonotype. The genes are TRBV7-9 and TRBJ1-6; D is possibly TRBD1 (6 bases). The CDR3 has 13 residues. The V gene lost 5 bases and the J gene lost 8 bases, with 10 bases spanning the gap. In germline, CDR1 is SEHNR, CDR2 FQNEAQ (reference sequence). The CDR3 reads CASSGQRDSPLHF. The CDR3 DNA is TGTGCCAGCAGCGGACAGAGGGATTCACCCCTCCACTTT. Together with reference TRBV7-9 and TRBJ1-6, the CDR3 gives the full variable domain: DTGVSQNPRHKITKRGQNVTFRCDPISEHNRLYWYRQTLGQGPEFLTYFQNEAQLEKSRLLSDRFSAERPKGSFSTLEIQRTEQGDSAMYLCASSGQRDSPLHFGNGTRLTVT.

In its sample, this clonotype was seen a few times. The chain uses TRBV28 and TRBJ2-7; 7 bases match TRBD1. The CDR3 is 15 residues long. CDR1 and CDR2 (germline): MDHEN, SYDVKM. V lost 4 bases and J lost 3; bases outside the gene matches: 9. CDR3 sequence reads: CASSSDRVGVYEQYF. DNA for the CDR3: TGTGCCAGCAGTTCAGACAGGGTAGGCGTCTACGAGCAGTACTTC.

The CDR3 DNA follows: TGCGCCAGCAGCTTGGTATCGCTAGGCGAGCAGTTCTTC. As protein: CASSLVSLGEQFF. The V call is TRBV5-1, the J call TRBJ2-1; D remains ambiguous. Trimming took 0 bases from V and 10 from J, leaving 11 bases between them. The CDR3 is 13 residues long. Germline V gene sequence: CDR1 SGHRS, CDR2 YFSETQ.

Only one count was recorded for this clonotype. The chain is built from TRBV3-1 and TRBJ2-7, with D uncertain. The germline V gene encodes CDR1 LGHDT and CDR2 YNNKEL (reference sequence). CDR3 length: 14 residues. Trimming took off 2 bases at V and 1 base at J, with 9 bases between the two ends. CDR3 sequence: CASSQTSHSYEQYF. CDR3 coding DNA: TGTGCCAGCAGCCAAACAAGCCATTCCTACGAGCAGTACTTC.

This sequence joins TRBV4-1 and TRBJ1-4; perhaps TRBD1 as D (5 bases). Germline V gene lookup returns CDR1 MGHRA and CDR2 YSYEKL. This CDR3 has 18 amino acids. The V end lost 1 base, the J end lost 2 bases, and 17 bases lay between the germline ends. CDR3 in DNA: TGCGCCAGCAGCCAAGGATTTGCAGGGTCGCGCACTAATGAAAAACTGTTTTTT. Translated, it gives CASSQGFAGSRTNEKLFF.

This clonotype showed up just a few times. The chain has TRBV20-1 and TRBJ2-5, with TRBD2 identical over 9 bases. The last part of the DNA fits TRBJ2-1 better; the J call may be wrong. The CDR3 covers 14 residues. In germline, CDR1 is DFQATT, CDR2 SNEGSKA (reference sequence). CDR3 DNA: TGCAGTGCCCCCGAGCGGGGGGCTAGACTTGAGCAGTTCTTC. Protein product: CSAPERGARLEQFF.

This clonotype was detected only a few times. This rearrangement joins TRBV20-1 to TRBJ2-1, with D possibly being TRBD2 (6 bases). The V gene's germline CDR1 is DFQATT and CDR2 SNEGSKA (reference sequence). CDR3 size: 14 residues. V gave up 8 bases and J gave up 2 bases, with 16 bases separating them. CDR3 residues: CSYSRDFAYNEQFF. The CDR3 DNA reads TGCAGTTATTCCCGGGACTTCGCCTACAATGAGCAGTTCTTC.

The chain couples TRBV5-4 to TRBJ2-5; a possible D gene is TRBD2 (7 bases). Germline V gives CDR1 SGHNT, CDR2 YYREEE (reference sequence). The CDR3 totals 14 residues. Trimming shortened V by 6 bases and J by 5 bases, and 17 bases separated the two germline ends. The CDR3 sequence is CASTRGGAVETQYF. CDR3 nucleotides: TGTGCCAGCACTAGAGGGGGGGCCGTGGAGACCCAGTACTTC.

This CDR3 is CASGLVLGQFSGNTIYF. CDR3 nucleotide sequence: TGTGCTAGTGGTTTGGTACTTGGACAGTTCTCTGGAAACACCATATATTTT. V is TRBV12-5 and J is TRBJ1-3; D might be TRBD1 (6 bases). The V and J ends lost 0 bases and 0 bases respectively, with 12 bases between them. This CDR3 has 17 residues. The germline gives CDR1 LGHNT, CDR2 FRNRAP.

The CDR3 DNA is TGTGCCAGCAGACTAGGCGGGGGAGCGACCCAGTACTTC. Translation gives CASRLGGGATQYF. The chain combines TRBV6-5 with TRBJ2-5, with 7 nucleotides matching TRBD2. Germline loops: CDR1 MNHEY, CDR2 SVGAGI. Trimming cost V 6 bases and J 7 bases; bases outside gene matches: 8. This CDR3 has 13 residues.

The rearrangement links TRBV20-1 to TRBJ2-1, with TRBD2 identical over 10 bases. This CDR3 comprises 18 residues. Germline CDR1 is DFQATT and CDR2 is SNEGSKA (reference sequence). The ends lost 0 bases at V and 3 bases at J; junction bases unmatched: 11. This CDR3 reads CSARDRLAGAFFYNEQFF. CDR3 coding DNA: TGCAGTGCTAGAGATCGTCTAGCGGGGGCATTCTTCTACAATGAGCAGTTCTTC.

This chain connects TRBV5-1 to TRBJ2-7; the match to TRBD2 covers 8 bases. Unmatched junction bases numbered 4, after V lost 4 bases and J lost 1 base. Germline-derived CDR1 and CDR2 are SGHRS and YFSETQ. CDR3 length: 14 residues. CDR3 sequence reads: CASSRSGESYEQYF. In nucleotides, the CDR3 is TGCGCCAGCAGCCGTAGCGGGGAATCCTACGAGCAGTACTTC. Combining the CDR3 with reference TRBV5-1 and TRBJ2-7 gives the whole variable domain KAGVTQTPRYLIKTRGQQVTLSCSPISGHRSVSWYQQTPGQGLQFLFEYFSETQRNKGNFPGRFSGRQFSNSRSEMNVSTLELGDSALYLCASSRSGESYEQYFGPGTRLTVT.